This T cell receptor beta chain comes out of a study of blood T cell repertoires in COVID-19. Overall study context: The study drew acute and convalescent COVID-19 samples from the United States, Italy and Spain. Nucleic acid was either cDNA or gDNA, and it came from T cells, B-cell-depleted T cells, or PBMCs.

The germline gives CDR1 SNHLY, CDR2 FYNNEI. The CDR3 loop spans 14 amino acids. The V gene lost 6 bases and the J gene lost 5 bases, with 16 bases spanning the gap. As handled by the study authors: Amplification with reference gene primers provided the estimates of nucleated cell counts. TCRdb keeps only in-frame clones here, not all; method: immunoSEQ multiplex PCR. The V and J calls and clone size come from that table; D and trimming were worked out from the DNA. This sample has about 86,000 clones; more than 60% occur once, and the top ten carry around 11%. This TCR was recovered from a man aged 65 to 85 with acute or convalescent COVID-19. The V call is TRBV2, the J call TRBJ1-1; D is unresolved. Sequenced sample: peripheral blood. For the CDR3, the DNA is TGTGCCAGCAGGGTCCCGCCACCTAGAACTGAAGCTTTCTTT. This encodes CASRVPPPRTEAFF.